The clone carrying this T cell receptor (beta chain) was counted many times. Its antigen is unknown. Via MiXCR, TCRdb re-called the reads, giving one row per CDR3 protein. The sample shows some 680,000 distinct CDR3 sequences, less than 40% of them seen only once. CDR1 is MGHRA, CDR2 YSYEKL, per germline. Trimming removed 0 bases from V and 0 bases from J, with 5 bases in between. This CDR3 has 14 amino acids. This record belongs to a study of T cell repertoires in cytomegalovirus infection. About the study: Both CMV infection and a matching HLA type were indicated by public TCR beta signatures.

Study outcomes and limitations: In two of eight donors, the top clonotype was HLA-C-restricted CMV-specific.

Material for sequencing was PBMCs. The rearrangement uses TRBV4-1 and TRBJ1-1; D remains ambiguous. The TCR sequence derives from a human donor in good health (CMV status not recorded). Some clones in this sample may be carry-over from other donors' samples. DNA of the CDR3: TGCGCCAGCAGCCAAGAGCAGGTGAACACTGAAGCTTTCTTT. It translates to CASSQEQVNTEAFF.